The T cell receptor (beta chain) described here comes from a study of CD8 T cells in Susac syndrome. A quantity of about 0.5 to 1 ug RNA underwent reverse transcription using random hexamers. A multiplex approach, immunoSEQ multiplex PCR, amplified TCR beta CDR3 across 54 Vbeta and 13 Jbeta. MiXCR was run by TCRdb on the immunoSEQ multiplex PCR reads, yielding one entry per CDR3 protein. The table has a few hundred thousand distinct CDR3 sequences, roughly 96% seen once; the top ten hold 0.085% to 0.095%. Sequencing of TCR beta was performed on blood CD8+ T cells and on blood CD4+ T cells. The CDR3 sequence is 17 residues long. V lost 5 bases and J lost 3; bases outside the gene matches: 13. Looked up from germline, CDR1 is MNHEY and CDR2 is SMNVEV (reference sequence).

The genes are TRBV27 and TRBJ2-7; 10 nucleotides line up with TRBD1. The receptor comes from a human donor with multiple sclerosis. Input material: CD4+ T cells from PBMCs. Here the CDR3 reads CASSLLVGTGAVYEQYF. The CDR3 DNA reads as TGTGCCAGCAGTCTACTGGTCGGGACAGGGGCGGTCTACGAGCAGTACTTC.